This record looks at one TCR beta chain sequence and its context. The assay was immunoSEQ multiplex PCR, and TCRdb's table has in-frame clones only and misses some. The sample has roughly 14,000 clones, roughly two thirds seen once. Germline assignment: CDR1 LGHNA and CDR2 YNFKEQ. The junction had 5 bases not matched to a gene; V was cut back by 0 bases and J by 4 bases. The CDR3 contains 16 residues. The sample comes from a study of T cells after somatic rescue of genetic block. The sequence derives from a boy younger than 18. This chain joins TRBV4-2 and TRBJ2-1; 8 bases align to TRBD2. The sequenced material came from peripheral blood mononuclear cells (PBMCs). CDR3 DNA: TGTGCCAGCAGCCAAGATCAGCAGCGGGGGTACAATGAGCAGTTCTTC. Translated: CASSQDQQRGYNEQFF.